This T cell receptor beta chain was captured in a study of CXCR3-negative and CXCR3-positive naive CD8 T cells. Study-wide context: Every library held about 1.5 +/- 0.3 million TRB reads, and the total came to around 140 million.

Libraries were UMI-labeled 5' RACE TRB cDNA. TCRdb re-called the 5' RACE reads and catalogs CDR3 proteins one per entry, DNA excluded. The sample has about 53,000 distinct CDR3 sequences. Comment on this clonotype: Its antigen is unknown.

Study-wide points: Researchers reported similar TRBV-TRBJ usage in naive CXCR3-negative and CXCR3-positive cells, though memory differed.

Germline V gene lookup returns CDR1 LGHNA and CDR2 YSLEER. This CDR3 region has 15 residues. At roughly 300,000 cells each, triplicate sorts were carried out for each CD8+ T cell subset. Those CD8+ T cells considered naive were CD45RO-CCR7+CD27+CD95-. The rearrangement uses TRBV4-3 and TRBJ2-5. Input material: naive CXCR3- CD8+ T cells from blood. Subset here: CD45RO-CCR7+CD27+CD95- naive CD8+ T cells lacking CXCR3 (TNR3-). The receptor was isolated from a human donor in good health. Some clones in this sample may be carry-over from other donors' samples. The CDR3 sequence is CASSQDGRAQETQYF.